This TCR beta chain was found in a study of blood T cell repertoires in COVID-19 (dated by TCRdb to about 2020). Broadly, across the study: The collaborator samples originated in the United States, Italy and Spain and spanned the acute and convalescent phases of COVID-19. The prospective study material was composed of cDNA or gDNA derived from T cells, B-cell-depleted T cells, or PBMCs. Deeply sampled blood TCRbeta repertoires from subjects exposed to, actively infected with, or recovered from COVID-19 were included in the dataset. The repertoires were released in a freely available public database intended as a resource for research on the immune response to SARS-CoV-2. Samples were obtained from the ongoing ImmuneRACE study (first 160 participants) and from about 1,300 subjects provided by 6 global collaborators. A de-identified subject ID, COVID-19 status, age in years and sex were almost always included in the sample metadata. HLA class I and class II types, where available, came from metadata supplied by the sample provider rather than from assay-based typing. What the research found in general, with its limitations: How much clinical and demographic metadata was included differed by source and by participant, and the metadata was provided uncurated.

Enrolling through a virtual design, the prospective study's participants ranged in age from roughly 18 to 89 years and lived across some 23 United States geographic areas. To assign participants to cohorts, the prospective study relied on clinical history that participants themselves reported in a screening survey and a study questionnaire. ImmuneRACE Cohort 3 recovered participants were defined by two consecutive negative NP/OP PCR tests, healthcare professional clearance, or symptom resolution. Mobile phlebotomists in the prospective study collected whole blood, serum and a nasopharyngeal or oropharyngeal swab from every participant. Prospective study participants could optionally give additional blood draws and questionnaires over a roughly 2-month period. Prospective study blood samples were shipped either frozen or at room temperature before DNA extraction. After removal of 4 bases from V and 2 bases from J, the junction retains 9 bases not matched to a gene. The germline V gene (reference sequence) provides CDR1 WNHNN and CDR2 SYGVQD. The CDR3 covers 17 residues, taking in both the cysteine and the phenylalanine. Just CDR3 DNA is preserved here, 51 bases in frame from base 1.

Remarks on this clone: Its antigen is still unknown. Base qualities were left out, and no much larger clone turns up one base away.

TCRbeta CDR3 regions were amplified from genomic DNA by means of the immunoSEQ Assay, a bias-controlled multiplex PCR. The source study handled its data this way. Within the assay, amplification of reference gene primers was used to estimate how many nucleated cells each sample contained. To quantify the absolute abundance of each unique TCRbeta CDR3 rearrangement, sequence reads were collapsed and filtered. For each sample, productive Simpson clonality was calculated by taking the square root of Simpson's diversity index across productive rearrangements. TCRdb took over this immuneACCESS table, retaining in-frame rearrangements with V and J assigned. Such tables are incomplete; in checked studies, under half of the missing clones stem from an unresolved V gene, and the remainder is unexplained. V, J and clone size were drawn from that table, and D and trimming were deduced from the DNA. The sample table lists around 290,000 clones, roughly 86% of them with a count of one. The top ten hold about 2.7% of the sample.

The rearranged chain carries TRBV10-1 and TRBJ2-1; 9 central bases correspond to TRBD2. Sequenced input: PBMCs or T cells enriched from blood (not recorded which). This sequence originates from a woman aged 18-29 years who had recovered from COVID-19. The CDR3 in this case is CASSGSGGPPAYNEQFF. The sequenced DNA: TGCGCCAGCAGTGGTAGCGGGGGACCACCCGCCTACAATGAGCAGTTCTTC.